This TCR beta chain emerged from a study of blood T cell repertoires in COVID-19. The wider study: PBMCs, B-cell-depleted T cells, or T cells were the source of the cDNA or gDNA that made up the material.

Produced via immunoSEQ multiplex PCR; TCRdb's table is partial and in-frame only. The sample lists fewer than 140,000 clones, approximately 84% occurring once. Germline CDR1 MNHNY, CDR2 SVGAGI (reference sequence). CDR3 length equals 14 residues. The V end was cut by 2 bases, the J end by 8 bases, with 13 bases between. The TCR was taken from a woman aged 60 to 75 with acute or convalescent COVID-19. The sequencing sample was made of peripheral blood. The rearrangement joins TRBV6-6 to TRBJ2-1; weak D call: TRBD2 (5 bases). CDR3 protein: CASSYTLVIHEQFF. Written as DNA, the CDR3 is TGTGCCAGCAGTTACACACTAGTAATACATGAGCAGTTCTTC.